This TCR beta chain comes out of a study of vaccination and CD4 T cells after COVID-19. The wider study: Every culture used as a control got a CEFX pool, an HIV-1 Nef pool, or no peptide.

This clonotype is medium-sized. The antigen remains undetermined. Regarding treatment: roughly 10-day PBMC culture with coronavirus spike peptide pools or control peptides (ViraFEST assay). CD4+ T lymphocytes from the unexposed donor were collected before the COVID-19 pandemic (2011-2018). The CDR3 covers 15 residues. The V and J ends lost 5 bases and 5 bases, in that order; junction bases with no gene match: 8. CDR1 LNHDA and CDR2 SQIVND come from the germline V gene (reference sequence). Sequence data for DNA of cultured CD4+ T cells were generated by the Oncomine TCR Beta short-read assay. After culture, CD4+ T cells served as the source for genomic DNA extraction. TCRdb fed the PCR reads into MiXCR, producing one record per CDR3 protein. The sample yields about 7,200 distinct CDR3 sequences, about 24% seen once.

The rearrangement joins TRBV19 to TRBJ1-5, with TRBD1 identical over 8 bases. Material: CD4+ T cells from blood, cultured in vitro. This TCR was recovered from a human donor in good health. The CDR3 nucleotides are TGTGCCAGTAGTGCCACAGGGGGGGCACATCAGCCCCAGCATTTT. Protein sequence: CASSATGGAHQPQHF.